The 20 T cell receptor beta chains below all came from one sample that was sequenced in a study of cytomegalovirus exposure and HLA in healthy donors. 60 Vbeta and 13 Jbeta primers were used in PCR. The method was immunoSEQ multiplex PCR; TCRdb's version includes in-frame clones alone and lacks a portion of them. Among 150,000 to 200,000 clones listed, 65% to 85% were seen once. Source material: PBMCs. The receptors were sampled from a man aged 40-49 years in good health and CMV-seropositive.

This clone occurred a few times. CDR3 in DNA: TGTGCCACCAGGACAGGGAATCAGCCCCAGCATTTT. Protein: CATRTGNQPQHF. The gene calls are TRBV10-3 and TRBJ1-5; 8 bases are a match to TRBD1. Per the germline V gene, CDR1 is ENHRY and CDR2 is SYGVKD. The CDR3 totals 12 residues. With 10 bases clipped from V and 4 bases from J, the junction kept 3 bases outside the gene matches.

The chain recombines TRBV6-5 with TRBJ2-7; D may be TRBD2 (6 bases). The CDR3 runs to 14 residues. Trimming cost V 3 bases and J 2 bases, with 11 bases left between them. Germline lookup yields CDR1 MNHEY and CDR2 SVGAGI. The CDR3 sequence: CASSYGGGTYEQYF. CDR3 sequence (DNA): TGTGCCAGCAGTTATGGAGGAGGGACCTACGAGCAGTACTTC.

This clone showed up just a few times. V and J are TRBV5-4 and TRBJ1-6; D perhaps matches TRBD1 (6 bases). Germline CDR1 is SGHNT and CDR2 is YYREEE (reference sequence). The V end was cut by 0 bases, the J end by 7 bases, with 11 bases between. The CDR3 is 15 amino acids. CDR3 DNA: TGTGCCAGCAGCTTGGAGGGCAGGGGCAATTCACCCCTCCACTTT. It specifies CASSLEGRGNSPLHF.

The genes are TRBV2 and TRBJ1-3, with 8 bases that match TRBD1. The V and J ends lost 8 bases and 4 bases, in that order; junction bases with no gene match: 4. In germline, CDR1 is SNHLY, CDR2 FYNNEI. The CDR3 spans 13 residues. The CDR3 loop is CASWTGNGNTIYF. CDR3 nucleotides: TGTGCCAGCTGGACAGGGAACGGAAACACCATATATTTT.

The CDR3 DNA reads as TGTGCCAGCAGCATTAGCGGGGGCCGGAACACCGGGGAGCTGTTTTTT. Amino acid sequence: CASSISGGRNTGELFF. The genes are TRBV11-3 and TRBJ2-2, with 9 nucleotides matching TRBD2. The CDR3 spans 16 residues. Germline trimming cut 5 bases from V and 1 base from J; bases unmatched to any gene: 5. Germline CDR1 and CDR2: SGHNT and YENEEA.

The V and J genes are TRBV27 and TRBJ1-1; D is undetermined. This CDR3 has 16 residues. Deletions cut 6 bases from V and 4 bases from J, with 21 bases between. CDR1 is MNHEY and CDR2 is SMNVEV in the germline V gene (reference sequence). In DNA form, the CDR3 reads TGTGCCAGCAGGTCATTGGGGAGGTCCTCCGGCACTGAAGCTTTCTTT. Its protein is CASRSLGRSSGTEAFF.

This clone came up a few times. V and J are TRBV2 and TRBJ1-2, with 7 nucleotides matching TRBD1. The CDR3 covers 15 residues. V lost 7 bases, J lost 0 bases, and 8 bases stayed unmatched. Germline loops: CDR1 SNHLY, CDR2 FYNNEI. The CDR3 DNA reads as TGTGCCAGCACCTTGGACAGGACTTCTAACTATGGCTACACCTTC. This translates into CASTLDRTSNYGYTF.

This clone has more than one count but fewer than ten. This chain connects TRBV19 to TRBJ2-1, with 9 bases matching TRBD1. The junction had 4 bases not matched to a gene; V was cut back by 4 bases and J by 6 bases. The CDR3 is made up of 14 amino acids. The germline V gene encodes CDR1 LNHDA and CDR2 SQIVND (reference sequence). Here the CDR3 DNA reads TGTGCCAGTAGTAGGGGGGACAGGGTCAATGAGCAGTTCTTC. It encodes CASSRGDRVNEQFF.

CDR3 residues: CASRLNRGNAEAFF. In nucleotides, the CDR3 is TGTGCCAGCAGACTCAATCGAGGAAACGCTGAAGCTTTCTTT. This chain joins TRBV6-5 and TRBJ1-1; D uncertain. Trimming stripped 6 bases from V and 6 bases from J, with 17 bases between. Germline-derived CDR1 and CDR2 are MNHEY and SVGAGI. The CDR3 extends over 14 amino acids.

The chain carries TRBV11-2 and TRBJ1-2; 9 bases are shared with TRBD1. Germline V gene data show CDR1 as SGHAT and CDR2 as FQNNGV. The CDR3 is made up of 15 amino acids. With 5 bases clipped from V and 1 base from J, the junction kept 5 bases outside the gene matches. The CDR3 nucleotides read TGTGCCAGCAGCCCAAGGACAGGGGTTAACTATGGCTACACCTTC. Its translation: CASSPRTGVNYGYTF.

CDR3 in amino acids: CASSSRDRGMNQPQHF. The CDR3 nucleotides are TGTGCCAGCAGCTCCCGGGACAGGGGGATGAATCAGCCCCAGCATTTT. The rearrangement uses TRBV7-2 and TRBJ1-5; 11 bases fit TRBD1. J lost 4 bases, V lost 4 bases, and 6 bases had no gene match. Germline loops: CDR1 SGHTA, CDR2 FQGNSA. The CDR3 sequence is 16 residues long.

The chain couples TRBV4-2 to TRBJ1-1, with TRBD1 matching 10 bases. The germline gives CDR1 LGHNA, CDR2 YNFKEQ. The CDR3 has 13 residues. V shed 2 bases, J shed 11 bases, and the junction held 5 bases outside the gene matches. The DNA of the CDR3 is TGTGCCAGCAGCCAACAGACAGGGGGCCTGGCTTTCTTT. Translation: CASSQQTGGLAFF.

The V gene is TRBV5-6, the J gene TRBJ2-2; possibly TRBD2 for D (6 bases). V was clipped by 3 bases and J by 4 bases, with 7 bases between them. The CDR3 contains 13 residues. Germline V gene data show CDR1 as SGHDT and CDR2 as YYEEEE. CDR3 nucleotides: TGTGCCAGCAGCTGGCGGGGCACCGGGGAGCTGTTTTTT. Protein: CASSWRGTGELFF.

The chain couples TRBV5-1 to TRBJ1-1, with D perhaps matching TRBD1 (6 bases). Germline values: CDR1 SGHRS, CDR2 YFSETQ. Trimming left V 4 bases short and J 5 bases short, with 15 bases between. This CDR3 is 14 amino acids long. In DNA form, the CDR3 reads TGCGCCAGCAGCCCGGGACAAGGGCTTACTGAAGCTTTCTTT. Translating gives CASSPGQGLTEAFF. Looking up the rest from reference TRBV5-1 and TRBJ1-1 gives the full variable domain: KAGVTQTPRYLIKTRGQQVTLSCSPISGHRSVSWYQQTPGQGLQFLFEYFSETQRNKGNFPGRFSGRQFSNSRSEMNVSTLELGDSALYLCASSPGQGLTEAFFGQGTRLTVV.

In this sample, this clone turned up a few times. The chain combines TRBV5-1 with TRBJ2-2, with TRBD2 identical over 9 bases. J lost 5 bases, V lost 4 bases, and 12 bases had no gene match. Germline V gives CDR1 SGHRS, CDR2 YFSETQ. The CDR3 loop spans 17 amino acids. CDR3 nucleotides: TGCGCCAGCAGCCAACCCATGGGCGGGGGGGTTACCGGGGAGCTGTTTTTT. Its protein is CASSQPMGGGVTGELFF.

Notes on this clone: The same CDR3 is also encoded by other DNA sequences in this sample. CDR3 region: CSAPLAGGRNEQFF. The CDR3 bases are TGCAGCGCACCACTAGCGGGGGGGCGCAATGAGCAGTTCTTC. The rearrangement joins TRBV29-1 to TRBJ2-1, with 13 bases that match TRBD2. CDR1 and CDR2 (germline): SQVTM, ANQGSEA. The J segment lost 6 bases and the V segment lost 7 bases, leaving 6 bases of the junction unmatched. This CDR3 spans 14 amino acids.

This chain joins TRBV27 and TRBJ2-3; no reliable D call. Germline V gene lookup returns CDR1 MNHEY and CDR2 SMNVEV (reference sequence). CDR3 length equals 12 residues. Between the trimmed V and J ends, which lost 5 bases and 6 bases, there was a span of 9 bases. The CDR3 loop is CASSRDMDTQYF. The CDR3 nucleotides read TGTGCCAGCAGTCGAGACATGGATACGCAGTATTTT.

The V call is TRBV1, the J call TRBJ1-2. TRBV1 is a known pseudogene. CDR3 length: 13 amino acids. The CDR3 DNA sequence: TGCACCAGCAGCCAAAGGGACTCGCCTGGCTACACCTTC. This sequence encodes CTSSQRDSPGYTF.

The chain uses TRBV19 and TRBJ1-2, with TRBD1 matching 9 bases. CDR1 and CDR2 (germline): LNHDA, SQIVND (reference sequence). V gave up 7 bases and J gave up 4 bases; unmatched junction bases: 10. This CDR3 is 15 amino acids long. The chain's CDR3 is CASTPIGTGSYGYTF. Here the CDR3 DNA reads TGTGCCAGTACCCCAATCGGGACAGGGTCCTATGGCTACACCTTC.

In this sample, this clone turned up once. The CDR3 coding sequence is TGTGCCAGTACCATGGGGGGGCTAGGAGCTTTCTTT. It encodes CASTMGGLGAFF. The chain employs TRBV19 and TRBJ1-1; possibly TRBD1 for D (6 bases). The V end lost 7 bases, the J end lost 10 bases, and 16 bases lay between the germline ends. The CDR3 has 12 residues. Germline V lookup: CDR1 LNHDA, CDR2 SQIVND (reference sequence).